Presented here are 32 T cell receptor beta chains from one specimen sequenced in a study of graft-versus-host responses after intestinal transplantation. Data came from immunoSEQ multiplex PCR; TCRdb stores just in-frame clones and leaves some out. The data contain 45,000 to 60,000 clones, nearly 95% of them singletons. No cognate antigen is known for these TCRs. Sequencing used unstimulated CD4+ T cells sorted from spleen or lymph node cells, obtained before transplant. The receptors were sampled from a human donor who was the organ donor for an intestinal transplant.

This chain joins TRBV28 and TRBJ1-2; TRBD1 is a possible D gene (6 bases). This CDR3 is built from 12 residues. Trimming shortened V by 5 bases and J by 2 bases, and 6 bases separated the two germline ends. Germline V lookup: CDR1 MDHEN, CDR2 SYDVKM. This chain's CDR3 is CASSTGNYGYTF. CDR3 sequence (DNA): TGTGCCAGCAGTACAGGGAACTATGGCTACACCTTC.

CDR3 nucleotide sequence: TGTGCCAGCAGTTACTCCCACAGCTACGAGCAGTACTTC. Protein product: CASSYSHSYEQYF. V usage is TRBV6-5 and J usage is TRBJ2-7; D is uncertain. The V gene's germline CDR1 is MNHEY and CDR2 SVGAGI. Trimming removed 0 bases from V and 3 bases from J, with 6 bases in between. The CDR3 has 13 residues.

This clone has only one observation. The chain employs TRBV7-9 and TRBJ2-1; 7 bases line up with TRBD2. Trimming at V came to 3 bases and at J to 7 bases, leaving 3 bases not matched to a gene. The CDR3 contains 13 residues. Germline V gene lookup returns CDR1 SEHNR and CDR2 FQNEAQ (reference sequence). This CDR3 reads CASSLGGKNEQFF. The DNA for the CDR3 is TGTGCCAGCAGCTTGGGGGGGAAGAATGAGCAGTTCTTC.

The chain is built from TRBV10-3 and TRBJ2-3; 10 positions agree with TRBD1. The CDR3 is made up of 15 amino acids. Germline V gene data show CDR1 as ENHRY and CDR2 as SYGVKD. With V trimmed by 8 bases and J by 4 bases, 9 bases remained unmatched. CDR3 coding DNA: TGTGCCATCTCCTCCGGACAGGGGGATGCAGATACGCAGTATTTT. The encoded protein is CAISSGQGDADTQYF.

This rearrangement joins TRBV6-1 to TRBJ1-2, with 8 bases that match TRBD1. Per the germline V gene, CDR1 is MNHNS and CDR2 is SASEGT. The CDR3 extends over 13 amino acids. J was trimmed by 4 bases and V by 6 bases; bases with no gene match: 4. CDR3 in amino acids: CASRATGAYGYTF. The CDR3 region has the DNA TGTGCCAGCAGAGCGACAGGGGCCTATGGCTACACCTTC.

V gene TRBV28 combines with J gene TRBJ2-3, with TRBD1 matching 10 bases. Germline V gene data show CDR1 as MDHEN and CDR2 as SYDVKM. V was clipped by 4 bases and J by 8 bases; unmatched bases: 3. The CDR3 runs 13 residues. The CDR3: CASSYRQGATQYF. The DNA of the CDR3 is TGTGCCAGCAGTTATCGACAGGGGGCTACGCAGTATTTT.

This clone was recorded a few times. The V and J genes are TRBV5-6 and TRBJ2-1; 13 bases map to TRBD2. This CDR3 is 17 amino acids long. Unmatched junction bases numbered 2, after V lost 2 bases and J lost 0 bases. Per the germline V gene, CDR1 is SGHDT and CDR2 is YYEEEE. The CDR3 DNA is TGTGCCAGCAGCTTTACTAGCGGGAGGGCCTCCTACAATGAGCAGTTCTTC. Translation: CASSFTSGRASYNEQFF.

This CDR3 reads CASSLALAGANEQFF. In nucleotides, the CDR3 is TGCGCCAGCAGCTTGGCACTAGCGGGGGCCAATGAGCAGTTCTTC. The chain carries TRBV5-1 and TRBJ2-1, with TRBD2 matching 11 bases. The CDR3 totals 15 residues. The germline CDR1 and CDR2 sequences are SGHRS and YFSETQ. V lost 0 bases to trimming and J lost 6 bases; unmatched junction nucleotides: 2.

This clone has a single count. V is TRBV21-1 and J is TRBJ2-5; the table gives TRBD2 as D, unverified against the DNA. TRBV21-1 represents a pseudogene. The CDR3 length is 14 residues. CDR3 sequence (DNA): TGTGCCAGCAGCAAAGAAGGAGGTCAGGAGACCCAGTACTTC. Its protein product is CASSKEGGQETQYF.

The chain is built from TRBV7-2 and TRBJ2-7, with a tentative D call TRBD2 (6 bases). The V gene's germline CDR1 is SGHTA and CDR2 FQGNSA. Trimming pared 2 bases from V and 4 bases from J, leaving 9 bases between. The length of the CDR3 is 13 residues. The CDR3 nucleotides read TGTGCCAGCAGCTTACTCCGGGGGTACGAGCAGTACTTC. Amino acids: CASSLLRGYEQYF.

V and J are TRBV7-2 and TRBJ2-2, with 7 bases aligning to TRBD2. This CDR3 is built from 15 residues. The germline CDR1 and CDR2 sequences are SGHTA and FQGNSA. The V segment lost 3 bases and the J segment 7 bases; nucleotides outside the gene matches: 8. The CDR3 region is CASSFGAGAIGELFF. The DNA of the CDR3 is TGTGCCAGCAGCTTCGGGGCGGGAGCGATCGGGGAGCTGTTTTTT.

V gene TRBV20-1 combines with J gene TRBJ2-3; TRBD2 is a possible D gene (5 bases). The germline V gene has CDR1 DFQATT and CDR2 SNEGSKA (reference sequence). CDR3 length equals 11 residues. This CDR3 reads CRPGSTDTQYF. CDR3 nucleotides: TGCAGGCCGGGGTCCACAGATACGCAGTATTTT.

The V gene is TRBV7-9, the J gene TRBJ2-1; D not resolved. The CDR3 is made up of 15 amino acids. Trimming took 1 base from V and 0 from J, leaving 7 bases between them. CDR1 is SEHNR and CDR2 is FQNEAQ in the germline V gene (reference sequence). The CDR3 region is CASSLEQSSYNEQFF. CDR3 in DNA: TGTGCCAGCAGCTTAGAACAGAGCTCCTACAATGAGCAGTTCTTC.

Only one count was recorded for this clone. The chain combines TRBV7-2 with TRBJ2-2, with D unclear. The CDR3 is 13 residues long. V was pared by 5 bases and J by 7 bases, with 11 bases between. CDR1 SGHTA and CDR2 FQGNSA come from the germline V gene. The CDR3 sequence: CASSPISGGELFF. CDR3 nucleotide sequence: TGTGCCAGCAGCCCCATCTCCGGCGGGGAGCTGTTTTTT.

In its sample, this clone was seen once. The rearrangement uses TRBV18 and TRBJ2-3; D is ambiguous. Germline V CDR1 and CDR2: KGHSH, LQKENI. CDR3 length: 16 residues. V was clipped by 0 bases and J by 4 bases, with 14 bases between them. The CDR3 here is CASSPPVLGWADTQYF. CDR3 bases: TGTGCCAGCTCACCACCGGTCTTAGGGTGGGCAGATACGCAGTATTTT.

This rearrangement joins TRBV5-6 to TRBJ2-7; D remains unclear. Looked up from germline, CDR1 is SGHDT and CDR2 is YYEEEE. This CDR3 is built from 11 residues. With 0 bases removed from V and 6 bases from J, the gap between germline ends came to 4 bases. CDR3 nucleotides: TGTGCCAGCAGCTTGGTTTCCGAGCAGTACTTC. It translates to CASSLVSEQYF.

The J gene is TRBJ2-7, the V gene TRBV5-1, with D perhaps TRBD2 (6 bases). V was pared by 3 bases and J by 5 bases, with 18 bases between. CDR1 is SGHRS and CDR2 is YFSETQ in the germline V gene. This CDR3 spans 15 amino acids. CDR3 sequence (DNA): TGCGCCAGCAGCTACTTTAATCGGGGGTCGGACGAGCAGTACTTC. It codes for CASSYFNRGSDEQYF.

The V gene is TRBV4-3, the J gene TRBJ1-2; D unresolved. Germline V gene data show CDR1 as LGHNA and CDR2 as YSLEER. CDR3 size: 13 residues. Between the trimmed V and J ends, which lost 1 base and 3 bases, there was a span of 6 bases. DNA of the CDR3: TGCGCCAGCAGCCAAGGGACGTACTATGGCTACACCTTC. Amino acid sequence: CASSQGTYYGYTF.

The V and J genes are TRBV7-9 and TRBJ2-1; the match to TRBD2 covers 7 bases. This CDR3 contains 14 residues. Germline-derived CDR1 and CDR2 are SEHNR and FQNEAQ (reference sequence). Trimming cost V 5 bases and J 3 bases; bases outside gene matches: 4. As DNA, the CDR3 is TGTGCCAGCAGCCATTCGGGGGGCTACAATGAGCAGTTCTTC. Its translation: CASSHSGGYNEQFF.

The gene calls are TRBV11-3 and TRBJ1-6; D remains ambiguous. The CDR3 is made up of 14 amino acids. Germline V gene sequence: CDR1 SGHNT, CDR2 YENEEA. Trimming stripped 1 base from V and 6 bases from J, with 7 bases between. CDR3 sequence: CASSLGAPNSPLHF. CDR3 bases: TGTGCCAGCAGCTTAGGAGCACCTAATTCACCCCTCCACTTT.

The chain uses TRBV6-4 and TRBJ2-1, with no clear D. Germline V gives CDR1 MRHNA, CDR2 SNTAGT. The V gene lost 2 bases and the J gene lost 8 bases, with 13 bases spanning the gap. The CDR3 length is 14 residues. The DNA of the CDR3 is TGTGCCAGCAGTGACCGTCCGTCGGCCGATGAGCAGTTCTTC. Translation gives CASSDRPSADEQFF.

The J gene is TRBJ2-2, the V gene TRBV4-2; no definite D call. V lost 4 bases, J lost 5 bases, and 11 bases lay in between. Germline V gene lookup returns CDR1 LGHNA and CDR2 YNFKEQ. This CDR3 contains 14 residues. The CDR3 coding sequence is TGTGCCAGCAGCCTAGATTCGAGGACCGGGGAGCTGTTTTTT. It is translated as CASSLDSRTGELFF.

The chain uses TRBV9 and TRBJ2-1; 8 positions match TRBD1. From germline, CDR1 is SGDLS and CDR2 YYNGEE. V lost 0 bases and J lost 7; bases outside the gene matches: 3. This CDR3 is built from 14 residues. This CDR3 is CASSVVWTGNEQFF. The DNA for the CDR3 is TGTGCCAGCAGCGTAGTCTGGACAGGGAATGAGCAGTTCTTC.

The rearrangement uses TRBV6-5 and TRBJ1-6; tentatively, D is TRBD1 (6 bases). The CDR3 has 14 residues. Germline V gene sequence: CDR1 MNHEY, CDR2 SVGAGI. The ends were cut back, 4 bases at V and 10 bases at J, with 14 bases in the middle. The CDR3 protein is CASSSTSGASPLHF. DNA of the CDR3: TGTGCCAGCAGTTCAACGTCGGGGGCCTCACCCCTCCACTTT.

The CDR3 sequence is CASSPATGSTDTQYF. As DNA, the CDR3 is TGCGCCAGCAGCCCCGCCACAGGGAGTACAGATACGCAGTATTTT. V and J are TRBV5-1 and TRBJ2-3; D might be TRBD1 (6 bases). The germline V gene has CDR1 SGHRS and CDR2 YFSETQ. V dropped 4 bases and J dropped 3 bases, with 15 bases sitting between them. There are 15 residues in the CDR3.

This clone occurred once. For the CDR3, the DNA is TGTGCCAGCAGCCAACTGACTCCTGGGACAGATACGCAGTATTTT. Its translation: CASSQLTPGTDTQYF. This rearrangement joins TRBV14 to TRBJ2-3; D is uncertain. V lost 2 bases and J lost 3, with 12 bases in between. Germline CDR1 is SGHDN and CDR2 is FVKESK. The CDR3 has 15 amino acids. Variable domain in full (rest from reference TRBV14 and TRBJ2-3): EAGVTQFPSHSVIEKGQTVTLRCDPISGHDNLYWYRRVMGKEIKFLLHFVKESKQDESGMPNNRFLAERTGGTYSTLKVQPAELEDSGVYFCASSQLTPGTDTQYFGPGTRLTVL.

V gene TRBV5-1 combines with J gene TRBJ2-2; 9 positions agree with TRBD2. Germline values: CDR1 SGHRS, CDR2 YFSETQ. The trim removed 6 bases at V and 2 bases at J, leaving 2 bases unmatched. The length of the CDR3 is 14 residues. The CDR3 region is CASTSGINTGELFF. CDR3 DNA sequence: TGCGCCAGCACTAGCGGGATTAACACCGGGGAGCTGTTTTTT.

As DNA, the CDR3 is TGTGCCAGCAGTTACTCTGGACAGGGAAAAACCGGGGAGCTGTTTTTT. This encodes CASSYSGQGKTGELFF. The chain links TRBV6-6 to TRBJ2-2; 8 positions agree with TRBD1. V lost 0 bases to trimming and J lost 5 bases; unmatched junction nucleotides: 5. Germline V gene sequence: CDR1 MNHNY, CDR2 SVGAGI (reference sequence). This CDR3 contains 16 residues.

The CDR3, as DNA: TGTGCCAGCAGTTTAGCCCTAGCGGGAGGTCTCTACGAGCAGTACTTC. Translated: CASSLALAGGLYEQYF. This chain links TRBV28 with TRBJ2-5; 11 bases are a match to TRBD2. The better agreement between TRBJ2-7 and the DNA end casts doubt on the J call. The CDR3 extends over 16 amino acids. Germline values: CDR1 MDHEN, CDR2 SYDVKM.

The sample holds one count of this clone. This chain links TRBV2 with TRBJ1-5, with a possible D match to TRBD1 (5 bases). Deletions cut 0 bases from V and 2 bases from J, with 5 bases between. This CDR3 is built from 14 residues. CDR1 and CDR2 (germline): SNHLY, FYNNEI. The CDR3: CASSEARGNQPQHF. The CDR3 nucleotides read TGTGCCAGCAGTGAAGCCAGGGGCAATCAGCCCCAGCATTTT.

V and J are TRBV2 and TRBJ2-1; 10 nucleotides align to TRBD2. The CDR3 loop spans 15 amino acids. The V gene's germline CDR1 is SNHLY and CDR2 FYNNEI. Germline trimming cut 7 bases from V and 3 bases from J; bases unmatched to any gene: 6. The CDR3 here is CASKGGLALYNEQFF. The CDR3 DNA is TGTGCCAGCAAAGGGGGACTAGCGCTCTACAATGAGCAGTTCTTC. Full variable domain (outside the CDR3, taken from reference TRBV2 and TRBJ2-1): EPEVTQTPSHQVTQMGQEVILRCVPISNHLYFYWYRQILGQKVEFLVSFYNNEISEKSEIFDDQFSVERPDGSNFTLKIRSTKLEDSAMYFCASKGGLALYNEQFFGPGTRLTVL.

The rearrangement links TRBV7-2 to TRBJ2-1; D remains unclear. CDR1 and CDR2 from the germline V gene are SGHTA and FQGNSA. There are 15 residues in the CDR3. V lost 2 bases and J lost 4, with 12 bases in between. CDR3 protein: CASSLTWERYNEQFF. In DNA form, the CDR3 reads TGTGCCAGCAGCTTAACGTGGGAACGGTACAATGAGCAGTTCTTC.